Sequencing of this T cell receptor (beta chain) was carried out in a study of shared clonotypes between healthy human individuals. At the level of the study: Each donor's CD4 naive and CD4 memory cells filled three plates apiece, CD8 naive two, and CD8 memory one.

Sequencing used immunoSEQ multiplex PCR; TCRdb keeps in-frame clones, though not all of them. In the table there are around 1 million clones, 76% of which are singletons. To note about this clone: Its antigen is as yet unknown. Other DNA sequences in this sample translate to the same CDR3.

V lost 1 base and J 1 base, leaving 8 bases between the germline ends. CDR3 size: 14 residues. In germline, CDR1 is SGHNT, CDR2 YYREEE (reference sequence). General study points: Clonotypes which were not shared had lower generation probabilities than clonotypes that all four donors shared.

The chain uses TRBV5-4 and TRBJ1-1; possibly TRBD1 for D (5 bases). This TCR came from a man between 18 and 29 years old in good health. Sequencing was performed on memory CD4+ T cells sorted from blood. The subset is: CD45RA-negative fraction. The CDR3 loop is CASSLTGQNTEAFF. CDR3 coding DNA: TGTGCCAGCAGCTTGACAGGCCAGAACACTGAAGCTTTCTTT.